Presented here are 30 T cell receptor beta chains from one specimen sequenced in a study of T cells in Graves' hyperthyroidism and ophthalmopathy. RNA transcripts gave rise to amplified TCR beta CDR3 regions. Carried out on the TCR CDR3, a first-round RT-PCR used the HTBI primer set. TCRdb redid the calling of the multiplex PCR reads with MiXCR, one entry per CDR3 protein. Here the sample spans roughly 720,000 distinct CDR3 sequences, around 15% being singletons. Sequencing used blood. The receptors here all came from a man between 45 and 60 years old with Graves' hyperthyroidism.

This clonotype has a count of ten or more. The chain recombines TRBV5-1 with TRBJ2-7, with 10 bases that match TRBD1. In germline, CDR1 is SGHRS, CDR2 YFSETQ. CDR3 length equals 14 residues. J lost 6 bases, V lost 4 bases, and 7 bases had no gene match. CDR3 in DNA: TGCGCCAGCAGCCTGGACAGGGGGAACGGCGAGCAGTACTTC. It yields the protein CASSLDRGNGEQYF. The full variable domain, with the rest looked up from reference TRBV5-1 and TRBJ2-7, is KAGVTQTPRYLIKTRGQQVTLSCSPISGHRSVSWYQQTPGQGLQFLFEYFSETQRNKGNFPGRFSGRQFSNSRSEMNVSTLELGDSALYLCASSLDRGNGEQYFGPGTRLTVT.

This clonotype was recorded at least ten times. The chain carries TRBV27 and TRBJ1-1, with a possible D match to TRBD1 (5 bases). The CDR3 extends over 16 amino acids. V lost 5 bases and J lost 3, with 19 bases in between. From germline, CDR1 is MNHEY and CDR2 SMNVEV (reference sequence). The CDR3 is CASSPRFSGVDTEAFF. CDR3 nucleotides: TGTGCCAGCAGTCCTCGTTTTTCGGGGGTTGACACTGAAGCTTTCTTT.

This clonotype was picked up many times. The gene calls are TRBV2 and TRBJ2-1; D is unclear. V lost 2 bases and J lost 6, with 14 bases in between. Germline V gives CDR1 SNHLY, CDR2 FYNNEI. The CDR3 contains 15 residues. CDR3 DNA sequence: TGTGCCAGCAGTGAAACTGGATTAAAAGGCAATGAGCAGTTCTTC. This sequence encodes CASSETGLKGNEQFF.

The chain links TRBV30 to TRBJ1-1, with D unclear. Germline V gene data show CDR1 as GTSNPN and CDR2 as SVGIG (reference sequence). The CDR3 consists of 12 residues. V was pared by 5 bases and J by 10 bases, with 17 bases between. CDR3 in amino acids: CAWAPLGSPAFF. The CDR3 region has the DNA TGTGCCTGGGCTCCATTGGGATCACCAGCTTTCTTT.

This rearrangement joins TRBV15 to TRBJ2-1; TRBD2 agrees at 7 bases. Losses at the gene ends were 2 bases for V and 10 bases for J; bases not matched to a gene: 2. The CDR3 totals 12 residues. Germline CDR1 is LNHNV and CDR2 is YYDKDF (reference sequence). CDR3 region: CATSRRAGEQFF. The CDR3, as DNA: TGTGCCACCAGCAGAAGAGCGGGGGAGCAGTTCTTC.

Worth noting for this clonotype: This may arise from a read error, as a much more abundant clone is one base away. The J gene is TRBJ2-5, the V gene TRBV2, with no clear D. CDR1 SNHLY and CDR2 FYNNEI come from the germline V gene. Trimming took 11 bases from V and 1 from J, leaving 8 bases between them. The CDR3 is made up of 11 amino acids. Here the CDR3 reads CAGTLQETQYF. The CDR3, as DNA: TGTGCCGGCACACTCCAAGAGACCCAGTACTTC.

This clonotype was observed a handful of times. This chain uses TRBV7-2 with TRBJ2-3; 11 bases fit TRBD2. With 1 base clipped from V and 3 bases from J, the junction kept 6 bases outside the gene matches. Germline CDR1 and CDR2: SGHTA and FQGNSA. This CDR3 is built from 17 residues. The CDR3: CASSLGTSGSVTDTQYF. The CDR3 nucleotides read TGTGCCAGCAGCTTAGGAACTAGCGGGAGTGTTACAGATACGCAGTATTTT.

The rearrangement links TRBV11-2 to TRBJ2-2; 7 bases are a match to TRBD1. The CDR3 extends over 16 amino acids. V lost 3 bases to trimming and J lost 0 bases; unmatched junction nucleotides: 4. Germline CDR1 reads SGHAT; CDR2 reads FQNNGV. The CDR3 spells CASSFLGTANTGELFF. CDR3 in DNA: TGTGCCAGCAGCTTCCTAGGGACAGCGAACACCGGGGAGCTGTTTTTT. Using reference TRBV11-2 and TRBJ2-2 for the parts outside the CDR3, the full variable domain is EAGVAQSPRYKIIEKRQSVAFWCNPISGHATLYWYQQILGQGPKLLIQFQNNGVVDDSQLPKDRFSAERLKGVDSTLKIQPAKLEDSAVYLCASSFLGTANTGELFFGEGSRLTVL.

This clonotype has a count of ten or more. The chain joins TRBV27 to TRBJ2-7, with TRBD2 matching over 7 bases. Germline V gene lookup returns CDR1 MNHEY and CDR2 SMNVEV (reference sequence). The CDR3 consists of 16 residues. V lost 5 bases, J lost 5 bases, and 15 bases stayed unmatched. This CDR3 is CASSPLGSSGPHEQYF. Here the CDR3 DNA reads TGTGCCAGCAGTCCTTTGGGAAGTAGCGGGCCCCACGAGCAGTACTTC.

Many counts were recorded for this clonotype. V and J are TRBV7-9 and TRBJ1-1; 7 nucleotides match TRBD1. V was pared by 5 bases and J by 4 bases, with 7 bases of the junction left unmatched. Per the germline V gene, CDR1 is SEHNR and CDR2 is FQNEAQ (reference sequence). The CDR3 runs to 14 residues. This chain's CDR3 is CASSPGTAGTEAFF. CDR3 sequence (DNA): TGTGCCAGCAGCCCCGGGACAGCGGGCACTGAAGCTTTCTTT. Full variable domain (rest looked up from reference TRBV7-9 and TRBJ1-1): DTGVSQNPRHKITKRGQNVTFRCDPISEHNRLYWYRQTLGQGPEFLTYFQNEAQLEKSRLLSDRFSAERPKGSFSTLEIQRTEQGDSAMYLCASSPGTAGTEAFFGQGTRLTVV.

This clonotype was picked up many times. The gene calls are TRBV28 and TRBJ1-5; D is unclear. CDR1 and CDR2 (germline): MDHEN, SYDVKM. The CDR3 spans 14 residues. Trimming removed 2 bases at V and 9 bases at J, with 14 bases between. CDR3 loop: CASSLEEMWWPQHF. In nucleotides, the CDR3 is TGTGCCAGCAGTTTAGAGGAAATGTGGTGGCCCCAGCATTTT.

This chain connects TRBV12-5 to TRBJ2-5, with 14 nucleotides matching TRBD2. Germline V gives CDR1 LGHNT, CDR2 FRNRAP. J was trimmed by 7 bases and V by 0 bases; bases with no gene match: 10. The CDR3 loop spans 18 amino acids. The CDR3 sequence: CASGLVLGLAGVKGTQYF. As DNA, the CDR3 is TGTGCTAGTGGTTTGGTACTGGGACTAGCGGGAGTGAAGGGGACCCAGTACTTC.

The chain combines TRBV20-1 with TRBJ1-2, with D unresolved. Deletions cut 3 bases from V and 5 bases from J, with 10 bases between. The CDR3 contains 12 residues. Germline assignment: CDR1 DFQATT and CDR2 SNEGSKA (reference sequence). In DNA form, the CDR3 reads TGCAGTGCTAGTCCCGGGGTTTATGGCTACACCTTC. This gives the protein CSASPGVYGYTF.

This clonotype has ten or more counts. The chain couples TRBV2 to TRBJ1-2; a weak D match, TRBD1 (5 bases). V was cut by 1 base and J by 7 bases, with 19 bases left in between. The CDR3 contains 16 residues. CDR1 SNHLY and CDR2 FYNNEI come from the germline V gene. The CDR3 nucleotides are TGTGCCAGCAGTGAAGGTGTGTCAGGGAATATTAGTGGCTACACCTTC. Translated, it gives CASSEGVSGNISGYTF.

The CDR3 region is CASSTNRYEQYF. The DNA for the CDR3 is TGTGCCAGCAGCACAAACCGCTACGAGCAGTACTTC. The V call is TRBV7-9, the J call TRBJ2-7, with unresolved D. Germline V gene data show CDR1 as SEHNR and CDR2 as FQNEAQ (reference sequence). Trimming stripped 5 bases from V and 3 bases from J, with 8 bases between. The CDR3 spans 12 residues.

This clonotype was observed many times. CDR3 residues: CASSLATGLETQYF. CDR3 in DNA: TGTGCCAGCAGCTTAGCAACAGGGTTGGAGACCCAGTACTTC. The J gene is TRBJ2-5, the V gene TRBV7-2; a weak D match, TRBD1 (6 bases). Germline V gives CDR1 SGHTA, CDR2 FQGNSA. Between the trimmed V and J ends, which lost 0 bases and 5 bases, there was a span of 10 bases. The CDR3 is made up of 14 amino acids.

The rearrangement uses TRBV6-1 and TRBJ1-1, with 8 bases that match TRBD1. The CDR3 runs to 15 residues. The ends lost 7 bases at V and 5 bases at J; junction bases unmatched: 12. Germline CDR1 reads MNHNS; CDR2 reads SASEGT. The chain's CDR3 is CASNPGTGWRTEAFF. The CDR3 DNA follows: TGTGCCAGCAACCCCGGGACAGGCTGGAGGACTGAAGCTTTCTTT.

About this clonotype itself: Because it lacks the conserved phenylalanine or tryptophan at the end, this CDR3 is likely a read error. This chain joins TRBV30 and TRBJ2-1; 7 bases align to TRBD2. The CDR3 is 14 residues long. Unmatched junction bases numbered 6, after V lost 4 bases and J lost 3 bases. Per germline, CDR1 GTSNPN and CDR2 SVGIG (reference sequence). The CDR3: CAWIPGGNYNEQFL. CDR3 DNA sequence: TGTGCCTGGATACCGGGAGGCAACTACAATGAGCAGTTCCTC.

This clonotype was found many times. The chain couples TRBV27 to TRBJ2-3; no clear D gene. Germline V CDR1 and CDR2: MNHEY, SMNVEV (reference sequence). V was pared by 0 bases and J by 0 bases, with 7 bases between. The CDR3 is made up of 15 amino acids. The chain's CDR3 is CASSLSPRSTDTQYF. CDR3 nucleotide sequence: TGTGCCAGCAGTTTATCTCCGCGGAGCACAGATACGCAGTATTTT.

This clonotype has only a few counts. CDR3 coding DNA: TGTGCCTGGAGTAAAGTCCCCCCAGGGGCCTATGGCTACACCTTC. This translates into CAWSKVPPGAYGYTF. This chain joins TRBV30 and TRBJ1-2; maybe TRBD1 (6 bases). The CDR3 has 15 residues. Trimming pared 2 bases from V and 4 bases from J, leaving 17 bases between. Germline V gene data show CDR1 as GTSNPN and CDR2 as SVGIG (reference sequence).

The chain employs TRBV12-3 or TRBV12-4 and TRBJ1-5; D gene uncertain. The CDR3 contains 15 residues. Trimming took off 4 bases at V and 3 bases at J, with 13 bases between the two ends. CDR3: CASSSSPGTNQPQHF. The DNA of the CDR3 is TGTGCCAGCAGTTCCTCCCCGGGCACCAATCAGCCCCAGCATTTT.

Of note for this clonotype: A single base separates this from a much larger clone, so it may be a read error. The rearrangement joins TRBV12-3 or TRBV12-4 to TRBJ1-5, with 7 bases that match TRBD1. With V trimmed by 6 bases and J by 11 bases, 4 bases remained unmatched. CDR3 length: 11 residues. CDR3 protein: CASSQGETQHF. Written as DNA, the CDR3 is TGTGCCAGCAGCCAGGGGGAGACCCAGCATTTT.

This clonotype has a handful of counts. The CDR3 is CASSQGGTAATNEKLFF. The CDR3, as DNA: TGTGCCAGCAGCCAAGGGGGAACGGCCGCAACTAATGAAAAACTGTTTTTT. The rearrangement joins TRBV4-2 to TRBJ1-4, with D uncertain. The ends were cut back, 1 base at V and 0 bases at J, with 12 bases in the middle. CDR3 length: 17 amino acids. CDR1 and CDR2 (germline): LGHNA, YNFKEQ.

Many counts were recorded for this clonotype. This CDR3 reads CASSDPGGGGQYF. CDR3 bases: TGTGCCAGCAGTGACCCCGGCGGGGGGGGGCAGTACTTC. V and J are TRBV2 and TRBJ2-7; TRBD2 matches 9 bases. The CDR3 has 13 residues. Germline trimming cut 3 bases from V and 9 bases from J; bases unmatched to any gene: 6. Germline values: CDR1 SNHLY, CDR2 FYNNEI.

In its sample, this clonotype was seen many times. The chain couples TRBV5-1 to TRBJ2-2; maybe TRBD2 (6 bases). From germline, CDR1 is SGHRS and CDR2 YFSETQ. The length of the CDR3 is 13 residues. V was shortened by 9 bases and J by 2 bases, with 11 bases between the two germline ends. The CDR3 nucleotides read TGCGCCACCGAGGAGGGTAACACCGGGGAGCTGTTTTTT. Protein: CATEEGNTGELFF.

In this sample, this clonotype turned up a few times. The genes are TRBV11-2 and TRBJ2-7, with TRBD2 as a possible D gene (6 bases). Germline-derived CDR1 and CDR2 are SGHAT and FQNNGV. V lost 2 bases and J 0 bases, leaving 11 bases between the germline ends. This CDR3 is built from 15 residues. The DNA for the CDR3 is TGTGCCAGCAGCTTATTTGCGGGACCCTCCTACGAGCAGTACTTC. The encoded protein is CASSLFAGPSYEQYF.

This clonotype turned up a few times. The rearrangement joins TRBV15 to TRBJ2-3, with 7 bases aligning to TRBD1. The CDR3 extends over 15 amino acids. CDR1 is LNHNV, CDR2 YYDKDF, per germline (reference sequence). Trimming at V came to 2 bases and at J to 3 bases, leaving 5 bases not matched to a gene. The CDR3 DNA reads as TGTGCCACCAGCAGACGGGACAGCACGACAGATACGCAGTATTTT. Its protein product is CATSRRDSTTDTQYF.

On this clonotype itself: A much more abundant neighbour one base away suggests this may be a read error. The CDR3 does not end in the conserved phenylalanine or tryptophan, so this is likely a read error. The chain links TRBV3-1 to TRBJ1-1; D perhaps matches TRBD1 (6 bases). The CDR3 is made up of 14 amino acids. The germline V and J ends were trimmed by 8 bases and 4 bases, with 17 bases remaining between them. Germline V gene lookup returns CDR1 LGHDT and CDR2 YNNKEL (reference sequence). As DNA, the CDR3 is TGTGCCAGCCGAGAAACAGGGCTCGCCACTGAAGCTTTCCTT. Encoded protein: CASRETGLATEAFL.

CDR3 sequence (DNA): TGCAGCGTTGGCAGACAGGGGGCTTCCTACAATGAGCAGTTCTTC. This translates into CSVGRQGASYNEQFF. The rearrangement links TRBV29-1 to TRBJ2-1, with 10 bases identical to TRBD1. Germline V CDR1 and CDR2: SQVTM, ANQGSEA. The V gene end was trimmed by 4 bases and the J gene end by 1 base; junction bases not matched to a gene: 4. This CDR3 spans 15 amino acids.

The chain uses TRBV5-1 and TRBJ2-5, with 10 bases identical to TRBD2. This CDR3 has 17 residues. J gave up 11 bases and V 0 bases, and 16 bases lay outside the gene matches. The germline V gene has CDR1 SGHRS and CDR2 YFSETQ. The CDR3, as DNA: TGCGCCAGCAGCTTGGGCGTGGGACTAGCGCGAGAAGAGGCTCAGTACTTC. Its translation: CASSLGVGLAREEAQYF.